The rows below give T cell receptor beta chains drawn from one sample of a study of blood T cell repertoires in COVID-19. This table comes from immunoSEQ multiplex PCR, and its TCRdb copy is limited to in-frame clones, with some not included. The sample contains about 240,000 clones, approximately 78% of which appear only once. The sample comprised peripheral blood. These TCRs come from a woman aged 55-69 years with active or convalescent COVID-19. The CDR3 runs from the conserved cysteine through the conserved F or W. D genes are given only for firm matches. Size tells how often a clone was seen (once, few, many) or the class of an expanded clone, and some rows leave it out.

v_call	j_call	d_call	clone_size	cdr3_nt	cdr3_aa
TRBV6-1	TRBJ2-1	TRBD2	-	TGTGCCAGCAGTGATAAACGATCCAGCGGGGGAGGGGAGCAGTTCTTC	CASSDKRSSGGGEQFF
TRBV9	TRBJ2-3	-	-	TGTGCCAGCAGCGTAGAAGTACAGGGATGGCCAGATACGCAGTATTTT	CASSVEVQGWPDTQYF
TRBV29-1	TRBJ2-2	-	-	TGCAGCGTTAGGCGGGGAGCCACCGGGGAGCTGTTTTTT	CSVRRGATGELFF
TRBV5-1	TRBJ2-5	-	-	TGCGCCAGCAGCTTTATCCAGGTCCAAGAGACCCAGTACTTC	CASSFIQVQETQYF
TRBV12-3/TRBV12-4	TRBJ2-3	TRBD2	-	TGTGCCAGCCAGACTAGCGGGGGAGATACGCAGTATTTT	CASQTSGGDTQYF
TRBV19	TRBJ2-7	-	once	TGTGCCAGTAGTTACGACAGGTCCAGCTCCTACGAGCAGTACTTC	CASSYDRSSSYEQYF
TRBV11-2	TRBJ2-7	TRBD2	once	TGTGCCAGCAGCTTAAGCGGGGACGGATCCTACGAGCAGTACTTC	CASSLSGDGSYEQYF
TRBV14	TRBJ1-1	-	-	TGTGCCAGCAGCCAACCGGGAACTGAAGCTTTCTTT	CASSQPGTEAFF
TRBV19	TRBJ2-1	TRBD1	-	TGTGCCAGTAAACCTGTCACAGGGGGAGGTGAGCAGTTCTTC	CASKPVTGGGEQFF
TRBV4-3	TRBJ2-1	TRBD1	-	TGCGCCAGCAGCCAAGGGACAGGGGGTGCGGGGGAGAGCAATGAGCAGTTCTTC	CASSQGTGGAGESNEQFF
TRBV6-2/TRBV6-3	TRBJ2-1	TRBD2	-	TGTGCCAGCAGTACCTATGGGACTAGCGGGGGAAATGAGCAGTTCTTC	CASSTYGTSGGNEQFF
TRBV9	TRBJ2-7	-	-	TGTGCCAGCAGCCCTAGGGAGCACGAGCAGTACTTC	CASSPREHEQYF
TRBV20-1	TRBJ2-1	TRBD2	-	TGCAGTGCTAGTAAGGCGGGGGGGACCAACAATGAGCAGTTCTTC	CSASKAGGTNNEQFF
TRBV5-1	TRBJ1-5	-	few	TGCGCCAGCAGCTTGGGGGGGCGGATCAATCAGCCCCAGCATTTT	CASSLGGRINQPQHF
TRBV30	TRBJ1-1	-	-	TGTGCCTGGAAGCCCGGACTACAGAACACTGAAGCTTTCTTT	CAWKPGLQNTEAFF
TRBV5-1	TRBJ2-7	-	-	TGCGCCAGCAGCTTGGGCGGATCCACCTACGAGCAGTACTTC	CASSLGGSTYEQYF
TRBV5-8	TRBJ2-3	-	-	TGTGCCAGCAGCTTTTACCGGGGAGATACGCAGTATTTT	CASSFYRGDTQYF
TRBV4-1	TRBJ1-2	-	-	TGCGCCAGCAGCCGACCACCTTGGACAGCTGGCTACACCTTC	CASSRPPWTAGYTF
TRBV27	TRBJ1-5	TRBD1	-	TGTGCCAGCAGTCCGAGACCCCCGACAGGGACGGGCAATCAGCCCCAGCATTTT	CASSPRPPTGTGNQPQHF
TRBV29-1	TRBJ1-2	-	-	TGCAGCGTCCGGGAGGACAGATTGAATGGCTACACCTTC	CSVREDRLNGYTF
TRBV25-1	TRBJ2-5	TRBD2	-	TGTGCCAGCAGTGAAGGGTCGGGAGGAGGGGAGACCCAGTACTTC	CASSEGSGGGETQYF
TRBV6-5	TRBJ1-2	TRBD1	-	TGTGCCAGCAGTTCCCAAACAGGGGGCAGCTATGGCTACACCTTC	CASSSQTGGSYGYTF
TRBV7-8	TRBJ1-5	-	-	TGTGCCAGCAGCTTAAATAGGGGGAATCAGCCCCAGCATTTT	CASSLNRGNQPQHF
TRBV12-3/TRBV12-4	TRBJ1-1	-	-	TGTGCCAGCAGTCCGGGGAACACTGAAGCTTTCTTT	CASSPGNTEAFF
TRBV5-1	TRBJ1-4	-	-	TGCGCCAGCAGCACTGGACAGTTTGAAAAACTGTTTTTT	CASSTGQFEKLFF
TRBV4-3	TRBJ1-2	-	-	TGCGCCAGCAGCCAAGAATCAGGGATCTCCTATGGCTACACCTTC	CASSQESGISYGYTF
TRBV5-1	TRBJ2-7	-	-	TGCGCCAGCAGCGCGAACTACGAGCAGTACTTC	CASSANYEQYF